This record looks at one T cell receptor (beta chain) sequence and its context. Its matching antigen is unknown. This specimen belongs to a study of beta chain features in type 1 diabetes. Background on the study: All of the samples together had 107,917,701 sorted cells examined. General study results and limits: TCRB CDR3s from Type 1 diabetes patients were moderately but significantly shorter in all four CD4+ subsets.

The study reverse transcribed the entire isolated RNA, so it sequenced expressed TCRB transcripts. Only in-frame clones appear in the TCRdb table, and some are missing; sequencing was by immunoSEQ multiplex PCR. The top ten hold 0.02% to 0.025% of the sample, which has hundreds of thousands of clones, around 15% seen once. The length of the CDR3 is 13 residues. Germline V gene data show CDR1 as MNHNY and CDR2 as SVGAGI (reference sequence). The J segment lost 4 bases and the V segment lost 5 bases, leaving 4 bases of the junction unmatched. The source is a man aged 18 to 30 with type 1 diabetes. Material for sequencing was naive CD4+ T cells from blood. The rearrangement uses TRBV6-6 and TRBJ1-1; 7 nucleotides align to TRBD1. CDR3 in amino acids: CASSSRTGTEAFF. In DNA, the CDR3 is TGTGCCAGCAGTAGCCGGACAGGCACTGAAGCTTTCTTT.